Sequencing of this TCR beta chain was carried out in a study of memory CD4+ T cells and cytomegalovirus serostatus. This CDR3 has 16 residues. The V gene's germline CDR1 is MNHNS and CDR2 SASEGT. V lost 4 bases to trimming and J lost 0 bases; unmatched junction nucleotides: 3. Repertoires were generated with immunoSEQ multiplex PCR, while TCRdb's copy carries only in-frame clones and drops some. The repertoire includes roughly 50,000 clones, around three quarters of them detected once, and approximately 1.5% sits in the top ten. The sort gate was single viable CD3+CD4+CD8-CD45RO+ cells for memory CD4+ T cells. This clone has just a few counts.

Source material: memory CD4+ T cells from blood. This chain links TRBV6-1 with TRBJ1-5, with 10 bases lining up with TRBD1. This TCR derives from an adult in good health and CMV-seronegative. The CDR3 DNA sequence: TGTGCCAGCAGTGTGACAGGGGGCCATAGCAATCAGCCCCAGCATTTT. Its protein is CASSVTGGHSNQPQHF.